This is a list of T cell receptor beta chains from one sample in a study of immune characterization of retroperitoneal liposarcoma. Via MiXCR, TCRdb re-called the PCR reads, giving one row per CDR3 protein. This sample has several thousand distinct CDR3 sequences, with roughly 29% found just once. The material sequenced was blood. Receptors originate from a male donor with retroperitoneal liposarcoma. Each CDR3 is given with its conserved first and last residue. D genes are given only for firm matches. Some rows have no size entry. The others give once, few or many, or a class for an expanded clone.

>TRBV12-3/TRBV12-4|-|14|TRBD2|TRBJ2-7
CASSLAGGPGEQYF
TGTGCCAGCAGCTTAGCGGGAGGGCCGGGGGAGCAGTACTTC
>TRBV3-1|-|15|-|TRBJ2-2
CASSQARIGPGELFF
TGTGCCAGCAGCCAAGCTAGAATCGGGCCCGGGGAGCTGTTTTTT
>TRBV3-1|-|13|TRBD1|TRBJ2-1
CASSRTGSNEQFF
TGTGCCAGCAGTAGGACAGGGTCCAATGAGCAGTTCTTC
>TRBV4-1|few|15|-|TRBJ1-1
CASSRHPGGGTEAFF
TGCGCCAGCAGCCGTCACCCCGGAGGGGGCACTGAAGCTTTCTTT
>TRBV4-1|-|15|-|TRBJ2-7
CASSQGAGSSYEQYF
TGCGCCAGCAGCCAAGGAGCGGGTAGCTCCTACGAGCAGTACTTC
>TRBV12-3/TRBV12-4|many|14|TRBD1|TRBJ2-1
CASSLGTGMNEQFF
TGTGCCAGCAGTCTAGGGACAGGAATGAATGAGCAGTTCTTC
>TRBV29-1|-|14|TRBD1|TRBJ1-1
CSVEDYGQDREAFF
TGCAGCGTTGAAGACTACGGACAGGACCGAGAAGCTTTCTTT
>TRBV25-1|-|14|TRBD2|TRBJ2-1
CASSVAGGYNEQFF
TGTGCCAGCAGTGTAGCGGGAGGGTACAATGAGCAGTTCTTC
>TRBV28|few|17|TRBD1|TRBJ1-1
CASSLRGLSREDTEAFF
TGTGCCAGCAGCCTAAGGGGGCTATCCAGGGAGGACACTGAAGCTTTCTTT
>TRBV12-3/TRBV12-4|many|12|-|TRBJ2-1
CASQSGYNEQFF
TGTGCCAGTCAGTCAGGTTACAATGAGCAGTTCTTC
>TRBV6-1|-|13|-|TRBJ1-1
CASSVGSRTEAFF
TGTGCCAGCAGTGTCGGTAGTAGGACTGAAGCTTTCTTT
>TRBV11-3|many|16|TRBD2|TRBJ2-1
CASSPGLAGAYNEQFF
TGTGCCAGCAGCCCAGGACTAGCGGGGGCTTACAATGAGCAGTTCTTC
>TRBV12-3/TRBV12-4|-|14|-|TRBJ2-3
CASSLSRGDDTQYF
TGTGCCAGCAGTTTGAGCAGGGGCGACGATACGCAGTATTTT
>TRBV28|medium-sized|12|-|TRBJ1-1
CASSSTDTEAFF
TGTGCCAGCAGTTCTACAGACACTGAAGCTTTCTTT
>TRBV6-1|many|11|-|TRBJ1-1
CASSHPDQNFF
TGTGCCAGCAGTCATCCAGATCAGAATTTCTTT
>TRBV6-2/TRBV6-3|-|12|-|TRBJ2-3
CASEDPGDTQYF
TGTGCCAGCGAGGACCCAGGGGATACGCAGTATTTT
>TRBV6-6|many|12|-|TRBJ1-2
CASSYSALGYTF
TGTGCCAGCAGTTACTCGGCACTTGGCTACACCTTC
>TRBV12-3/TRBV12-4|medium-sized|18|-|TRBJ2-1
CASSLFIGVALSNNEQFF
TGTGCCAGCAGTTTATTTATAGGGGTAGCGCTCAGCAACAATGAGCAGTTCTTC
>TRBV25-1|few|14|TRBD1|TRBJ2-1
CASSEPGQPYEQFF
TGTGCCAGCAGTGAGCCGGGACAGCCCTACGAGCAGTTCTTC
>TRBV5-4|-|16|TRBD2|TRBJ2-3
CASSFGLAGGTDTQYF
TGTGCCAGCAGCTTCGGACTAGCGGGCGGCACAGATACGCAGTATTTT
>TRBV6-1|few|15|-|TRBJ2-7
CASSEARFPSYEQYF
TGTGCCAGCAGTGAAGCAAGGTTTCCCTCCTACGAGCAGTACTTC
>TRBV27|-|16|TRBD1|TRBJ1-2
CASSPNVGTANYGYTF
TGTGCCAGCAGTCCAAACGTAGGGACAGCTAACTATGGCTACACCTTC
>TRBV11-2|many|15|-|TRBJ2-5
CASSLNGILQETQYF
TGTGCCAGCAGCTTGAACGGGATCCTCCAAGAGACCCAGTACTTC
>TRBV12-5|medium-sized|15|-|TRBJ2-1
CASSPPGLAYNEQFF
TGTGCTAGTTCCCCCCCGGGACTGGCCTACAATGAGCAGTTCTTC
>TRBV12-3/TRBV12-4|many|13|-|TRBJ1-2
CASSQILPDGYTF
TGTGCCAGCAGTCAAATTTTGCCGGATGGCTACACCTTC
>TRBV11-3|few|14|TRBD2|TRBJ2-7
CASSLGGRAHEQYF
TGTGCCAGCAGCTTAGGGGGGAGGGCGCACGAGCAGTACTTC
>TRBV6-6|-|14|-|TRBJ2-7
CASSYMGPLYEQYF
TGTGCCAGCAGTTACATGGGGCCCCTCTACGAGCAGTACTTC
>TRBV3-1|-|14|-|TRBJ1-1
CASSQGGVWTEAFF
TGTGCCAGCAGCCAAGGGGGGGTGTGGACTGAAGCTTTCTTT
>TRBV5-4|-|15|TRBD2|TRBJ2-3
CASSLVAGGRDTQYF
TGTGCCAGCAGCTTGGTGGCGGGAGGGCGAGATACGCAGTATTTT
>TRBV7-2|medium-sized|14|-|TRBJ2-2
CASSLAVPTGELFF
TGTGCCAGCAGCTTAGCCGTGCCCACCGGGGAGCTGTTTTTT
>TRBV27|once|14|TRBD2|TRBJ2-1
CASSAGGTYNEQFF
TGTGCCAGCAGTGCGGGAGGAACCTACAATGAGCAGTTCTTC
>TRBV6-1|-|12|-|TRBJ2-2
CASRSDGGELFF
TGTGCCAGCAGATCTGACGGCGGGGAGCTGTTTTTT
>TRBV6-2/TRBV6-3|-|14|-|TRBJ1-1
CASKIDGRNTEAFF
TGTGCCAGCAAAATCGACGGAAGGAACACTGAAGCTTTCTTT
>TRBV6-1|many|15|-|TRBJ2-2
CASSWNWGVTGELFF
TGTGCCAGCAGTTGGAATTGGGGGGTCACCGGGGAGCTGTTTTTT
>TRBV6-8|-|10|-|TRBJ2-1
CASNSREQFF
TGTGCCAGCAACAGCCGGGAGCAGTTCTTC
>TRBV27|-|15|TRBD2|TRBJ2-1
CASSLGLAGGLGQFF
TGTGCCAGCAGTTTAGGACTAGCGGGAGGGCTTGGGCAGTTCTTC